Given below is one T cell receptor (beta chain) in context. TCRdb re-called the 5' RACE reads; every CDR3 protein appears as one record, without DNA. Its table lists about 540,000 distinct CDR3 sequences. Germline V CDR1 and CDR2: LGHNA, YNFKEQ. This CDR3 is built from 16 residues. The sample comes from a study of T cells expressing NK-cell markers. On the study more broadly: Cells sorted as CD3+CD56+NKG2C+, CD3+CD56+NKG2C- and CD3+CD56-NKG2C+ T cells supplied the TCR beta repertoires.

This rearrangement joins TRBV4-2 to TRBJ2-7. Sequenced input: blood T cells: a sorted CD56 or NKG2C T cell subset, CD4+ or CD8+ T cells, or bulk PBMC T cells (not recorded which). This sequence was found in a man between 18 and 35 years old in good health. The CDR3 sequence: CASSQHLDSPTYEQYF.